The 2 T cell receptor beta chains listed next were all sequenced from one sample in a study of cytomegalovirus exposure and HLA in healthy donors. The PCR ran on 60 Vbeta and 13 Jbeta primers. Libraries were prepared by immunoSEQ multiplex PCR; TCRdb keeps only in-frame clonotypes and omits some of them. The sample yields about 130,000 clones, approximately 78% seen once. What was sequenced was PBMCs. These receptors came from a man between 25 and 39 years old in good health and CMV-seropositive.

The V and J genes are TRBV5-1 and TRBJ2-5; 7 bases align to TRBD1. Looked up from germline, CDR1 is SGHRS and CDR2 is YFSETQ. This CDR3 comprises 11 residues. J was trimmed by 3 bases and V by 10 bases; bases with no gene match: 3. CDR3 sequence: CASGGEETQYF. CDR3 bases: TGCGCCTCAGGGGGAGAAGAGACCCAGTACTTC.

The chain joins TRBV14 to TRBJ2-5; 8 nucleotides agree with TRBD1. Trimming at V came to 7 bases and at J to 5 bases, leaving 6 bases not matched to a gene. The CDR3 runs to 13 residues. Germline CDR1 and CDR2: SGHDN and FVKESK. CDR3 sequence: CASNSGGYETQYF. As DNA, the CDR3 is TGTGCCAGCAACTCAGGGGGCTACGAGACCCAGTACTTC.